This is a list of T cell receptor beta chains from one sample in a study of T cell responses to AZD1222 COVID-19 vaccine. Here immunoSEQ multiplex PCR was the method, and the copy in TCRdb shows in-frame clones only, minus some. The table lists about 200,000 clones, just over 85% of them singletons, with roughly 8% in the top ten. Sequenced here: peripheral blood, sampled on day 0 of AZD1222 vaccination. These receptor sequences come from an adult in good health. The CDR3 runs from the conserved cysteine through the conserved F or W. D genes are given only for firm matches. Not all rows give a size; the values are once, few, many and, for expanded clones, a class.

D gene	V gene	J gene	clone size	CDR3 protein	CDR3 DNA
TRBD1	TRBV4-1	TRBJ1-2	NA	CASSHLEGASGYTF	TGCGCCAGCAGCCACTTGGAGGGGGCGTCTGGCTACACCTTC
NA	TRBV6-5	TRBJ2-2	NA	CASRTGLLNTGELFF	TGTGCCAGCAGGACGGGACTCTTGAACACCGGGGAGCTGTTTTTT
TRBD1	TRBV2	TRBJ2-1	NA	CASKIDREGVSSYNEQFF	TGTGCCAGCAAGATTGACAGGGAAGGGGTTAGCTCCTACAATGAGCAGTTCTTC
NA	TRBV7-9	TRBJ2-2	NA	CASSLFGQNTGELFF	TGTGCCAGCAGCTTATTTGGACAAAACACCGGGGAGCTGTTTTTT
NA	TRBV27	TRBJ2-6	NA	CASSFWGANSGANVLTF	TGTGCCAGCAGTTTTTGGGGTGCAAACTCTGGGGCCAACGTCCTGACTTTC
TRBD1	TRBV7-2	TRBJ2-4	NA	CASSLAHRQGLQYF	TGTGCCAGCAGCTTAGCCCACCGACAGGGCCTCCAGTACTTC
NA	TRBV3-1/TRBV3-2	TRBJ2-7	NA	CASRQSFYTGIKGYEQYF	TGTGCCAGCAGACAATCTTTCTATACAGGGATCAAAGGCTACGAGCAGTACTTC
TRBD1	TRBV2	TRBJ1-6	NA	CATTGRSGSPLHF	TGTGCCACGACAGGGCGGTCTGGTTCACCCCTCCACTTT
TRBD2	TRBV25-1	TRBJ2-5	NA	CASSDPTSGGETQYF	TGTGCCAGCAGTGATCCTACTAGCGGGGGAGAGACCCAGTACTTC
NA	TRBV6-2/TRBV6-3	TRBJ2-5	NA	CASSYGEGPETQYF	TGTGCCAGCAGTTACGGTGAGGGACCAGAGACCCAGTACTTC
TRBD1	TRBV7-9	TRBJ2-1	once	CASTPPGTALTYSYNEQFF	TGTGCCAGCACCCCACCCGGGACAGCTCTAACCTACAGTTACAATGAGCAGTTCTTC
NA	TRBV9	TRBJ2-3	NA	CASSVDPGSTDTQYF	TGTGCCAGCAGCGTAGACCCAGGTAGCACAGATACGCAGTATTTT
TRBD1	TRBV6-1	TRBJ2-7	once	CASSEMVGQGYEQYF	TGTGCCAGCAGTGAAATGGTGGGACAGGGGTACGAGCAGTACTTC
NA	TRBV5-1	TRBJ1-4	NA	CASRPDAERTNEKLFF	TGCGCCAGCAGGCCAGATGCGGAGCGGACTAATGAAAAACTGTTTTTT
TRBD1	TRBV29-1	TRBJ1-1	NA	CSAYRGRTEAFF	TGCAGCGCCTACAGGGGTAGGACTGAAGCTTTCTTT